This T cell receptor beta chain was obtained from a study of preoperative IRX-2 immunotherapy in early breast cancer. Treatment denoted: preoperative locoregional IRX-2 cytokine immunotherapy. Preoperative locoregional IRX-2 cytokine immunotherapy was tested in the phase Ib source study. Data came from immunoSEQ multiplex PCR; TCRdb stores just in-frame clones and leaves some out. The repertoire consists of about 33,000 clones, with about nine tenths occurring once and the leading ten covering around 1.6%. The germline CDR1 and CDR2 sequences are ENHRY and SYGVKD. Trimming took off 0 bases at V and 1 base at J, with 8 bases between the two ends. The CDR3 has 15 residues.

Sequences were derived from tumor tissue, sampled after IRX-2 immunotherapy. This TCR was recovered from a human donor with breast cancer. The chain couples TRBV10-3 to TRBJ2-3; D ambiguous. The CDR3 protein is CAISESYGGTDTQYF. CDR3 bases: TGTGCCATCAGTGAGTCCTATGGGGGCACAGATACGCAGTATTTT.